One sample yielded the 17 T cell receptor beta chains listed below, sequenced in a study of response to subunit inactivated influenza vaccine. Each CDR3 protein gets one entry after TCRdb re-called the RT-PCR reads with MiXCR. The sample records more than 400,000 distinct CDR3 sequences, more than 7% being singletons. This material consisted of PBMCs from blood, taken about 24 months after vaccination. These receptors came from a man aged 45 to 75 who received an inactivated influenza vaccine.

This clonotype was counted ten times or more. The rearrangement links TRBV6-2 or TRBV6-3 to TRBJ1-2; maybe TRBD1 (5 bases). The CDR3 sequence is 15 residues long. Germline loops: CDR1 MNHEY, CDR2 SVGEGT. Trimming took 7 bases from V and 5 from J, leaving 20 bases between them. CDR3 nucleotides: TGTGCCAGCACCAACTCCGGCGGGGGGTATTATGGCTACACCTTC. Translation: CASTNSGGGYYGYTF.

This clonotype was counted only a few times. V and J are TRBV7-2 and TRBJ2-7; D remains unclear. Trimming left V 3 bases short and J 6 bases short, with 15 bases between. The CDR3 extends over 14 amino acids. From germline, CDR1 is SGHTA and CDR2 FQGNSA. Here the CDR3 reads CASSFDSARAEQYF. In DNA form, the CDR3 reads TGTGCCAGCAGCTTTGATAGTGCCCGGGCCGAGCAGTACTTC.

This clonotype was seen a handful of times. V gene TRBV19 combines with J gene TRBJ2-1, with no clear D. Looked up from germline, CDR1 is LNHDA and CDR2 is SQIVND (reference sequence). The V end was cut by 5 bases, the J end by 8 bases, with 13 bases between. The length of the CDR3 is 13 residues. CDR3 amino acids: CASSLRRRDEQFF. In nucleotides, the CDR3 is TGTGCCAGTAGTTTGCGACGAAGGGATGAGCAGTTCTTC. Filled out from reference TRBV19 and TRBJ2-1, the complete variable domain reads DGGITQSPKYLFRKEGQNVTLSCEQNLNHDAMYWYRQDPGQGLRLIYYSQIVNDFQKGDIAEGYSVSREKKESFPLTVTSAQKNPTAFYLCASSLRRRDEQFFGPGTRLTVL.

A remark on this clonotype: Germline is not matched at one junction end, which may reflect a read error. The CDR3 coding sequence is TGTGCCAGCAGCTTAGGGGATGTTCGTCCTTGGGACTTC. Translation gives CASSLGDVRPWDF. V gene TRBV7-2 combines with J gene TRBJ2-7; D is unresolved. CDR1 SGHTA and CDR2 FQGNSA come from the germline V gene. This CDR3 has 13 amino acids.

This clonotype appeared a few times. J is TRBJ2-2 and V is TRBV4-2, with 9 bases matching TRBD1. Per germline, CDR1 LGHNA and CDR2 YNFKEQ. V was pared by 2 bases and J by 6 bases, with 4 bases of the junction left unmatched. CDR3 length: 15 residues. CDR3 nucleotides: TGTGCCAGCAGCCAACAAAGGGACAGGGCCGGGGAGCTGTTTTTT. Protein: CASSQQRDRAGELFF.

The J gene is TRBJ2-3, the V gene TRBV20-1, with 8 bases identical to TRBD2. Germline assignment: CDR1 DFQATT and CDR2 SNEGSKA (reference sequence). The CDR3 totals 13 residues. J gave up 2 bases and V 6 bases, and 4 bases lay outside the gene matches. CDR3 bases: TGCAGTGCCCGGGGGGGTTCCACAGATACGCAGTATTTT. Protein product: CSARGGSTDTQYF.

About this clonotype: A much larger clone lies one base from this, so it may be a read error. The chain has TRBV12-3 or TRBV12-4 and TRBJ2-7, with 8 bases lining up with TRBD1. This CDR3 region has 14 residues. CDR3 protein: CASRRTGRSCEQYF. In nucleotides, the CDR3 is TGTGCCAGCAGGCGGACAGGGCGCTCCTGCGAGCAGTACTTC.

Many counts were recorded for this clonotype. V and J are TRBV4-1 and TRBJ2-5, with 8 bases aligning to TRBD2. The germline gives CDR1 MGHRA, CDR2 YSYEKL. The CDR3 has 15 amino acids. Trimming took 4 bases from V and 4 from J; bases not matched to a gene: 8. In DNA form, the CDR3 reads TGCGCCAGCAGCCTCTCCGGGGGGGCCGGAGAGACCCAGTACTTC. It translates to CASSLSGGAGETQYF.

The J gene is TRBJ2-3, the V gene TRBV7-3; weak D call: TRBD1 (6 bases). V lost 5 bases and J lost 0, with 12 bases in between. Germline lookup yields CDR1 SGHTA and CDR2 FQGTGA. The CDR3 consists of 15 residues. CDR3 in DNA: TGTGCCAGCAGCACGACAGGAACTAGCACAGATACGCAGTATTTT. Translating gives CASSTTGTSTDTQYF. Based on the CDR3 plus reference TRBV7-3 and TRBJ2-3, the full variable domain is GAGVSQTPSNKVTEKGKYVELRCDPISGHTALYWYRQSLGQGPEFLIYFQGTGAADDSGLPNDRFFAVRPEGSVSTLKIQRTERGDSAVYLCASSTTGTSTDTQYFGPGTRLTVL.

The J gene is TRBJ2-3, the V gene TRBV7-2, with 9 bases lining up with TRBD2. The ends lost 7 bases at V and 4 bases at J; junction bases unmatched: 6. The CDR3 has 14 amino acids. Germline V lookup: CDR1 SGHTA, CDR2 FQGNSA. CDR3 amino acids: CASMSGRRADTQYF. In DNA form, the CDR3 reads TGTGCCAGCATGAGCGGGAGGAGGGCAGATACGCAGTATTTT.

The gene calls are TRBV10-3 and TRBJ2-5, with D hard to call. Germline V CDR1 and CDR2: ENHRY, SYGVKD. Trimming pared 1 base from V and 2 bases from J, leaving 11 bases between. The CDR3 totals 15 residues. DNA of the CDR3: TGTGCCATCAGTGAGTTCCGTTCCCAACAAGAGACCCAGTACTTC. It specifies CAISEFRSQQETQYF.

V and J are TRBV6-1 and TRBJ2-3; no definite D call. Deletions cut 6 bases from V and 0 bases from J, with 7 bases between. The CDR3 is 13 amino acids. From germline, CDR1 is MNHNS and CDR2 SASEGT. This chain's CDR3 is CASRLLSTDTQYF. The CDR3 DNA reads as TGTGCCAGCAGGCTACTAAGCACAGATACGCAGTATTTT.

This clonotype has only a few counts. The chain couples TRBV29-1 to TRBJ2-1, with D uncertain. The germline V gene has CDR1 SQVTM and CDR2 ANQGSEA. The CDR3 covers 13 residues. V was shortened by 4 bases and J by 16 bases, with 23 bases between the two germline ends. CDR3 in DNA: TGCAGCGTTGCCGGTAGGAGTTGGGATATGCATTTCTTC. Translating it yields CSVAGRSWDMHFF.

The rearrangement uses TRBV7-9 and TRBJ2-3; no reliable D call. The V gene lost 1 base and the J gene lost 4 bases, with 15 bases spanning the gap. The germline V gene has CDR1 SEHNR and CDR2 FQNEAQ (reference sequence). CDR3 length: 16 amino acids. CDR3 region: CASSLVARVKADTQYF. The DNA for the CDR3 is TGTGCCAGCAGCTTAGTGGCCCGGGTAAAGGCAGATACGCAGTATTTT.

This clonotype was recorded many times. V usage is TRBV4-2 and J usage is TRBJ2-7, with 7 bases that match TRBD1. V was clipped by 3 bases and J by 2 bases; unmatched bases: 7. Germline assignment: CDR1 LGHNA and CDR2 YNFKEQ. The CDR3 runs to 15 residues. The CDR3 region has the DNA TGTGCCAGCAGCCATGGTGCCGGGACAGCCTACGAGCAGTACTTC. Translating gives CASSHGAGTAYEQYF.

The sample holds many counts of this clonotype. The V call is TRBV9, the J call TRBJ1-6; D uncertain. Per the germline V gene, CDR1 is SGDLS and CDR2 is YYNGEE. The CDR3 spans 16 residues. V dropped 0 bases and J dropped 2 bases, with 9 bases sitting between them. The CDR3 region is CASSVGVTPYNSPLHF. In DNA, the CDR3 is TGTGCCAGCAGCGTAGGGGTGACACCCTATAATTCACCCCTCCACTTT.

This clonotype was detected many times. The chain recombines TRBV20-1 with TRBJ1-5, with D perhaps TRBD1 (5 bases). CDR3 length equals 12 residues. The ends were cut back, 3 bases at V and 5 bases at J, with 8 bases in the middle. Germline CDR1 DFQATT, CDR2 SNEGSKA (reference sequence). The CDR3 coding sequence is TGCAGTGCTAGGGTGGGGGATCAGCCCCAGCATTTT. Amino acid sequence: CSARVGDQPQHF.